This T cell receptor beta chain was identified in a study of response to subunit inactivated influenza vaccine. Study-wide results and limits: Authors proposed each seasonal influenza vaccination draws in few new T cells.

The CDR3 loop spans 14 amino acids. V lost 7 bases, J lost 4 bases, and 14 bases lay in between. A word on this clonotype: The antigen remains unidentified.

MiXCR, run by TCRdb on the RT-PCR reads, gives a single entry per CDR3 protein. The sample includes about 780,000 distinct CDR3 sequences, approximately 18% of them seen just once. Sequencing used PBMCs from blood, obtained more than 4 days after vaccination. The sequence was obtained from a man aged 45 to 65 who received an inactivated influenza vaccine. V usage is TRBV12-3 or TRBV12-4 and J usage is TRBJ1-3; D is ambiguous. CDR3 DNA: TGTGCCAGCACCCCCAGTATTAGCGGAAACACCATATATTTT. This encodes CASTPSISGNTIYF.